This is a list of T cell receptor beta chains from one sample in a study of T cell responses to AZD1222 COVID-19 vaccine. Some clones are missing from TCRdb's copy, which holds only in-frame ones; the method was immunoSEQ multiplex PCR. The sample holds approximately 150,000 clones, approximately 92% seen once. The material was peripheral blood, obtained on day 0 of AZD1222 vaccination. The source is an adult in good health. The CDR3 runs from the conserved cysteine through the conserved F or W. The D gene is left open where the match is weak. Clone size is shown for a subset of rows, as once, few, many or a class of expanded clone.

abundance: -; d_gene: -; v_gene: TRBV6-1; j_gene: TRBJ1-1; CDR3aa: CASSEVLLSGAWAFF; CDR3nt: TGTGCCAGCAGTGAGGTCCTTTTGTCCGGGGCATGGGCTTTCTTT
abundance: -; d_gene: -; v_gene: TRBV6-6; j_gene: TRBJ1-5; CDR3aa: CASSYSGPARGQPQHF; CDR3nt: TGTGCCAGCAGTTACTCTGGCCCCGCGAGGGGTCAGCCCCAGCATTTT
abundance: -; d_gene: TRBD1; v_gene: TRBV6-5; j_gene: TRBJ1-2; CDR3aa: CASRRQGLVYGYTF; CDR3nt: TGTGCCAGCAGGCGACAGGGGTTGGTCTATGGCTACACCTTC
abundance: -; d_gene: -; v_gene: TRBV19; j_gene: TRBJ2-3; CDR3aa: CASMDTDTQYF; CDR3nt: TGTGCCAGTATGGACACAGATACGCAGTATTTT
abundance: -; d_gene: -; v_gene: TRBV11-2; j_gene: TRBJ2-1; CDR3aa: CASSPWAGHNEQFF; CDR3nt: TGTGCCAGCAGCCCATGGGCGGGACACAATGAGCAGTTCTTC
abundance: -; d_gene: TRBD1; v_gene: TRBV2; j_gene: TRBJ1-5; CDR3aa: CASTKQGASNQPQHF; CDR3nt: TGTGCCAGCACTAAACAGGGGGCTAGCAATCAGCCCCAGCATTTT
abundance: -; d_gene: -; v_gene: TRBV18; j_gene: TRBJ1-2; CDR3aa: CASSPPLDNYGYTF; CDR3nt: TGTGCCAGCTCACCACCATTGGATAACTATGGCTACACCTTC
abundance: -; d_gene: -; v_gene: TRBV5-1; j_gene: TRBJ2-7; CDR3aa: CASSQTYWYEQYF; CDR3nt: TGCGCCAGCAGCCAGACTTACTGGTACGAGCAGTACTTC
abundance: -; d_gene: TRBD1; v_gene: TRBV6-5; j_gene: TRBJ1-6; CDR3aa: CASSYGYRGGNSPLHF; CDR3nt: TGTGCCAGCAGTTACGGGTACAGGGGAGGGAATTCACCCCTCCACTTT
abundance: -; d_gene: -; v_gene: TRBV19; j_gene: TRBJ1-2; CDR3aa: CASSPRGIGPNYGYTF; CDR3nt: TGTGCCAGTAGTCCCAGGGGCATTGGTCCTAACTATGGCTACACCTTC
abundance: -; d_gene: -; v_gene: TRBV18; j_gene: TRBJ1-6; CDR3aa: CASSGGFRDNSPLHF; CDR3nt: TGTGCCAGCTCGGGGGGATTTCGTGATAATTCACCCCTCCACTTT
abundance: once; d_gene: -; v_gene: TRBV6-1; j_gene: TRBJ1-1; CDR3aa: CASSVGQGLPEAFF; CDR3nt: TGTGCCAGCAGTGTCGGGCAGGGGTTACCTGAAGCTTTCTTT
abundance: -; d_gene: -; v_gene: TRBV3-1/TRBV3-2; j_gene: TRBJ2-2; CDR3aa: CASSQKTGNTGELFF; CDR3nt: TGTGCCAGCAGCCAAAAGACAGGGAACACCGGGGAGCTGTTTTTT
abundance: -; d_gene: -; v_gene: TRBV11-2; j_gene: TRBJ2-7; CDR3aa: CASSSVSEQYF; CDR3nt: TGTGCCAGCAGCTCCGTTTCCGAGCAGTACTTC
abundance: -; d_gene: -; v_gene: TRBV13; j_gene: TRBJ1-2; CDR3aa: CASSLGAGSLLGGYTF; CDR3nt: TGTGCCAGCAGCTTAGGTGCGGGGTCGTTATTGGGTGGCTACACCTTC
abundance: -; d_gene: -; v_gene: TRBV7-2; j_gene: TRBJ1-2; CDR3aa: CASSLDGAFYGYTF; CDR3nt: TGTGCCAGCAGCTTAGATGGGGCTTTTTATGGCTACACCTTC
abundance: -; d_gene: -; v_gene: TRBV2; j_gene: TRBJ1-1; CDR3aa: CARARDDANTEAFF; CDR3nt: TGTGCCAGGGCCCGGGACGACGCGAACACTGAAGCTTTCTTT
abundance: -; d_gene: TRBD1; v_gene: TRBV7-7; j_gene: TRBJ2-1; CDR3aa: CASSLARTGGDEQFF; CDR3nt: TGTGCTAGCAGCTTAGCGCGGACAGGGGGCGATGAGCAGTTCTTC
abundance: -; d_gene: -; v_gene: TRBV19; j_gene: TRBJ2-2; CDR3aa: CASSIGENTGELFF; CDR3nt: TGTGCCAGTAGTATAGGGGAAAACACCGGGGAGCTGTTTTTT
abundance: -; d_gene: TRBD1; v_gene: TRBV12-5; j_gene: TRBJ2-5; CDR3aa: CASGLSGTGWTQYF; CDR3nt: TGTGCTAGTGGTTTATCCGGGACAGGGTGGACCCAGTACTTC
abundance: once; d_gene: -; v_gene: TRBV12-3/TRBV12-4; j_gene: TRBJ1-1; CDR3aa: CASSFSGDGMAFF; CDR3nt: TGTGCCAGCAGTTTTTCGGGCGATGGGATGGCTTTCTTT
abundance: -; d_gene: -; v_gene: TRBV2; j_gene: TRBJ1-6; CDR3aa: CASREFSNSPLHF; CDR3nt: TGTGCCAGCAGGGAGTTTTCTAATTCACCCCTCCACTTT